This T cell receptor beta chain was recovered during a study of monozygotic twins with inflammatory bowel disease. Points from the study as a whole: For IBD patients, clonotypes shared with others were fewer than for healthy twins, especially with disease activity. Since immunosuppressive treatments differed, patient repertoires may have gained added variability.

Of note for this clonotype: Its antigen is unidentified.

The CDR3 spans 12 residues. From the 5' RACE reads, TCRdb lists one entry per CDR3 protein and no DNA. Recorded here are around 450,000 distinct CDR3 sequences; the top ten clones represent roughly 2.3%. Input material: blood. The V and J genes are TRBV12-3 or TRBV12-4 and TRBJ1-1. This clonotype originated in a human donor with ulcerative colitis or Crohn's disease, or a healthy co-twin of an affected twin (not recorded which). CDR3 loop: CASSLGHTEAFF.